This T cell receptor beta chain came from a study of CXCR3-negative and CXCR3-positive naive CD8 T cells. Overall study findings and caveats: Hydrophobicity of TRB CDR3s was greater in CXCR3-positive naive cells than in CXCR3-negative naive cells.

UMI-tagged TRB cDNA libraries were built via 5' RACE. Following a re-call of the 5' RACE reads, TCRdb has one entry per CDR3 protein and lacks DNA. The sample has under 150,000 distinct CDR3 sequences. Points on this clonotype: The antigen remains unidentified.

Triplicates of about 270,000 cells were sorted from each CD8+ T cell subset. The CDR3 totals 19 residues. Germline loops: CDR1 LNHDA, CDR2 SQIVND (reference sequence). This chain uses TRBV19 with TRBJ1-5; the TCRdb D gene call, TRBD1, has no DNA to confirm it. This clonotype originated in a human donor in good health. Some clones in this sample may be carry-over from other donors' samples. Sample: naive CXCR3+ CD8+ T cells from blood. Subset indicated: CD45RO-CCR7+CD27+CD95- naive CD8+ T cells expressing CXCR3 (TNR3+). CDR3 sequence: CASSQYGGDREYSNQPQHF.